This entry lists 5 T cell receptor beta chains sequenced from one sample in a study of molecular identifiers for immune sequencing clone quantification. One entry per CDR3 protein results from TCRdb running MiXCR on the PCR reads. The sample holds 600,000 to 650,000 distinct CDR3 sequences, 15% to 20% seen once. The sample consisted of naive CD8+ T cells from blood, with Jurkat cell RNA spiked in. Documented subset: FACS-sorted CD8+CD4-CCR7+CD45RA+ naive T cells. The receptor set was obtained from a human donor in good health. Some libraries in this study had Jurkat cell RNA spiked in.

This clonotype showed up many times. The chain joins TRBV29-1 to TRBJ2-1; D assignment may be TRBD1 or TRBD2 (6 bases each). Trimming took off 1 base at V and 0 bases at J, with 19 bases between the two ends. Germline V gene lookup returns CDR1 SQVTM and CDR2 ANQGSEA. This CDR3 contains 18 residues. DNA for the CDR3: TGCAGCGTTGAAGGGGACCTCGTTAAGGGGGGCTCCTACAATGAGCAGTTCTTC. Its protein is CSVEGDLVKGGSYNEQFF.

The chain links TRBV27 to TRBJ1-2, with TRBD1 as a possible D gene (5 bases). The germline gives CDR1 MNHEY, CDR2 SMNVEV (reference sequence). The CDR3 contains 16 residues. Trimming took 4 bases from V and 3 from J, leaving 18 bases between them. In nucleotides, the CDR3 is TGTGCCAGCAGTTACTCTCCCGGCGGGGCACACTATGGCTACACCTTC. Translation gives CASSYSPGGAHYGYTF.

The sample holds many counts of this clonotype. This chain connects TRBV9 to TRBJ2-3; 7 bases are a match to TRBD2. This CDR3 is 15 amino acids long. J lost 0 bases, V lost 0 bases, and 1 base had no gene match. Germline values: CDR1 SGDLS, CDR2 YYNGEE. The CDR3 loop is CASSVASGSTDTQYF. As DNA, the CDR3 is TGTGCCAGCAGCGTAGCTAGCGGAAGCACAGATACGCAGTATTTT.

This clonotype was seen at least ten times. The V gene is TRBV4-3, the J gene TRBJ1-1; D uncertain. This CDR3 spans 13 amino acids. Germline V lookup: CDR1 LGHNA, CDR2 YSLEER. The V gene lost 5 bases and the J gene lost 6 bases, with 13 bases spanning the gap. The CDR3 nucleotides are TGCGCCAGCAGCTTTGTCGTAAACTCTGAAGCTTTCTTT. It is translated as CASSFVVNSEAFF.

V is TRBV6-5 and J is TRBJ1-3; tentatively, D is TRBD1 (6 bases). CDR3 length: 12 residues. The V end lost 9 bases, the J end lost 4 bases, and 10 bases lay between the germline ends. In germline, CDR1 is MNHEY, CDR2 SVGAGI. CDR3 nucleotide sequence: TGTGCCAGTACAGGGTCCGGAAACACCATATATTTT. It specifies CASTGSGNTIYF.